This T cell receptor beta chain was sequenced in a study of cytomegalovirus exposure and HLA in healthy donors. Study-wide context: The 100 to 150 validation repertoires matched the 500 to 750 first-cohort repertoires in platform, a later analysis reported. Whole-study results and caveats: The study designated 150 or so TCR beta chains cytomegalovirus-associated. Reported results showed that the classifier diagnosed cytomegalovirus status with high specificity and sensitivity.

This clone was found once. Its antigen is as yet unknown. Data came from immunoSEQ multiplex PCR; TCRdb stores just in-frame clones and leaves some out. Here the sample spans 40,000 to 60,000 clones, 94% being singletons. Germline V lookup: CDR1 SGHRS, CDR2 YFSETQ. The germline V and J ends were trimmed by 4 bases and 1 base, with 11 bases remaining between them. The length of the CDR3 is 14 residues. V gene TRBV5-1 combines with J gene TRBJ1-1; possible D gene TRBD1, 5 bases. The sequencing input was PBMCs. This clonotype was sampled from a woman aged 18-35 years in good health and CMV-seropositive. For the CDR3, the DNA is TGCGCCAGCAGCATAGGGGCCGGGAACACTGAAGCTTTCTTT. Amino acids: CASSIGAGNTEAFF. Together with reference TRBV5-1 and TRBJ1-1, the CDR3 gives the full variable domain: KAGVTQTPRYLIKTRGQQVTLSCSPISGHRSVSWYQQTPGQGLQFLFEYFSETQRNKGNFPGRFSGRQFSNSRSEMNVSTLELGDSALYLCASSIGAGNTEAFFGQGTRLTVV.